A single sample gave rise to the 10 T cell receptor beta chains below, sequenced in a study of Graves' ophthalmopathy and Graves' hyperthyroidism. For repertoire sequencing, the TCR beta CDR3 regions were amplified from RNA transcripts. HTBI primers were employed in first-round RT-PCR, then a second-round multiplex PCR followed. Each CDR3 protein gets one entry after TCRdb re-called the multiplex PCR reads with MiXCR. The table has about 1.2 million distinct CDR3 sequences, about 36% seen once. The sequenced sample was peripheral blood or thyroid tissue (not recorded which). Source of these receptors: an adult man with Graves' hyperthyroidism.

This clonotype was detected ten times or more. CDR3 bases: TGTGCCAGCAGCTACGGGACTAAGGGACCAGGGCAGCCCCAGCATTTT. Translating gives CASSYGTKGPGQPQHF. The rearrangement links TRBV7-9 to TRBJ1-5; D perhaps matches TRBD1 (5 bases). V lost 4 bases to trimming and J lost 7 bases, with 20 bases between them. Germline V gene sequence: CDR1 SEHNR, CDR2 FQNEAQ (reference sequence). This CDR3 contains 16 residues.

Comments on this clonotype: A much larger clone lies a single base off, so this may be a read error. In DNA, the CDR3 is TGTACCAGCAGCCACTCGATAGGACAGTACTCTGGAAACACCATATATTTT. It translates to CTSSHSIGQYSGNTIYF. The chain joins TRBV7-6 to TRBJ1-3, with D perhaps matching TRBD1 (6 bases). Germline values: CDR1 SGHVS, CDR2 FNYEAQ. The CDR3 has 17 amino acids.

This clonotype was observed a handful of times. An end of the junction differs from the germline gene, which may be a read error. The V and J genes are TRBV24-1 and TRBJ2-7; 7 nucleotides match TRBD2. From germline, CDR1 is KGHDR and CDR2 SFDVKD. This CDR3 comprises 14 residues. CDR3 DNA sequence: TGTGCCAGCAGTTTACTAGCGTCCGTTGACGAGCAGTACTTC. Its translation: CASSLLASVDEQYF.

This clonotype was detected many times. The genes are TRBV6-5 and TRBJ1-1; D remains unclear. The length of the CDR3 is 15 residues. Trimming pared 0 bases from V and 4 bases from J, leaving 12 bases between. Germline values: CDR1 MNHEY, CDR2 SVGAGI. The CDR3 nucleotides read TGTGCCAGCAGTTACTCGACCGGGCTGGGCACTGAAGCTTTCTTT. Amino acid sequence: CASSYSTGLGTEAFF.

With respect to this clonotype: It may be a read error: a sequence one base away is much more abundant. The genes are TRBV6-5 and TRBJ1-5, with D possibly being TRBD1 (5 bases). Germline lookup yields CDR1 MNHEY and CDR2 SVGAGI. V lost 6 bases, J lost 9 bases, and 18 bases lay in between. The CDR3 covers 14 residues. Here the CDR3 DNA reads TGTGCCAGCAGAGATGGCGGGTCCGGGGGGCCCCAGCATTTT. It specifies CASRDGGSGGPQHF.

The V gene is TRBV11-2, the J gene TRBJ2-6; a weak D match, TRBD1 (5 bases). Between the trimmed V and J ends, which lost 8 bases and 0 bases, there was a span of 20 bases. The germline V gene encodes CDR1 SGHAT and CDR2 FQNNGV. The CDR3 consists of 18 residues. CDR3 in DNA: TGTGCCAGCGCCCTTGGGGCAGGTCAACACTCTGGGGCCAACGTCCTGACTTTC. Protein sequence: CASALGAGQHSGANVLTF.

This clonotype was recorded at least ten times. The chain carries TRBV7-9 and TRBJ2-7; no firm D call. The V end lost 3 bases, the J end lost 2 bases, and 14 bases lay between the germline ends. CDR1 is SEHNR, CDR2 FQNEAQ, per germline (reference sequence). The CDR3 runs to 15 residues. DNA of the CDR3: TGTGCCAGCAGCTTTCTTGGCCCAATACCCTACGAGCAGTACTTC. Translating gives CASSFLGPIPYEQYF.

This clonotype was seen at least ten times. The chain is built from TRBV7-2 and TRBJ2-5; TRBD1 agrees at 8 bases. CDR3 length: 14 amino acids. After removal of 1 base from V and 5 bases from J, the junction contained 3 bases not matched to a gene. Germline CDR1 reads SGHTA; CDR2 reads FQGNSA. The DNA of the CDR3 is TGTGCCAGCAGCTTAGGACAGGGGTGGGAGACCCAGTACTTC. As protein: CASSLGQGWETQYF.

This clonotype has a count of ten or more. The CDR3 nucleotides are TGTGCCAGCAGCTCTCTAGCGGGAAGCCTATCCAAGCAGTACTTC. Amino acid sequence: CASSSLAGSLSKQYF. The rearrangement uses TRBV5-8 and TRBJ2-7; TRBD2 agrees at 9 bases. V was pared by 3 bases and J by 8 bases, with 12 bases of the junction left unmatched. The CDR3 contains 15 residues. From germline, CDR1 is SGHTS and CDR2 YDEGEE.

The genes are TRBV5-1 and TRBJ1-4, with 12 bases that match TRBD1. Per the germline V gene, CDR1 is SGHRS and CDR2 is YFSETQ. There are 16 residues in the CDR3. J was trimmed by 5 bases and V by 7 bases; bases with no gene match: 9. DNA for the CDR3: TGCGCCAGCGGGCCCGGGACAGGGGGCAGAAATGAAAAACTGTTTTTT. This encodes CASGPGTGGRNEKLFF.